This T cell receptor beta chain emerged from a study of T cells in localized non-small cell lung cancer. Germline lookup yields CDR1 SEHNR and CDR2 FQNEAQ (reference sequence). This CDR3 spans 13 amino acids. Trimming stripped 5 bases from V and 4 bases from J, with 12 bases between. Measured with immunoSEQ multiplex PCR; TCRdb has only the in-frame clones, and not every one. The profile covers 29,000 or so clones, with 88% appearing a single time and 10% to 15% taken by the ten largest. This chain links TRBV7-9 with TRBJ2-7; either TRBD1 or TRBD2 may fit D (6 bases each). The source of this sequence is a female donor at least 60 years old with stage III squamous cell lung carcinoma. Sequencing was performed on peripheral blood, taken before any cancer treatment. The CDR3 reads CASSLSGAYEQYF. The CDR3 nucleotides are TGTGCCAGCAGCCTATCGGGGGCTTACGAGCAGTACTTC.